The 20 T cell receptor beta chains listed next were all sequenced from one sample in a study of radiation and T cells in renal cell carcinoma. Specified time point: blood 2 weeks post-SBRT. Described treatment: 15 Gy SBRT to primary tumor, nephrectomy 4 weeks later. Only in-frame clones appear in the TCRdb table, and some are missing; sequencing was by immunoSEQ multiplex PCR. The sample shows some 120,000 clones, 70% to 90% of them seen only once. Sequenced material: blood, taken from a patient whose treatment included radiotherapy and nephrectomy. These receptors were obtained from a woman aged 65 to 85 with renal cell carcinoma.

The J gene is TRBJ2-2, the V gene TRBV5-4; no firm D call. This CDR3 region has 14 residues. Trimming shortened V by 4 bases and J by 3 bases, and 10 bases separated the two germline ends. The germline V gene encodes CDR1 SGHNT and CDR2 YYREEE (reference sequence). The CDR3 sequence: CASSQAPDTGELFF. In DNA, the CDR3 is TGTGCCAGCAGCCAAGCCCCGGACACCGGGGAGCTGTTTTTT.

The chain uses TRBV6-5 and TRBJ1-4, with TRBD1 as a possible D gene (5 bases). The germline V gene encodes CDR1 MNHEY and CDR2 SVGAGI. V lost 2 bases and J lost 0, with 7 bases in between. The CDR3 is 15 amino acids. CDR3 loop: CASSYRGPTNEKLFF. The CDR3 DNA reads as TGTGCCAGCAGTTACCGGGGCCCAACTAATGAAAAACTGTTTTTT.

In DNA, the CDR3 is TGTGCCAGCAGTGCTAATAGGACACCCGGGGAGCAGTTCTTC. Its translation: CASSANRTPGEQFF. This chain connects TRBV6-1 to TRBJ2-1; D is perhaps TRBD1 (5 bases). Germline V gene sequence: CDR1 MNHNS, CDR2 SASEGT. There are 14 residues in the CDR3. With 4 bases removed from V and 10 bases from J, the gap between germline ends came to 17 bases.

This clone was counted once. The J gene is TRBJ2-1, the V gene TRBV12-5, with TRBD2 matching 8 bases. V was pared by 7 bases and J by 4 bases, with 6 bases of the junction left unmatched. The CDR3 consists of 14 residues. The germline CDR1 and CDR2 sequences are LGHNT and FRNRAP. The CDR3 DNA sequence: TGTGCTAGTGCCTCGGGGGGGCTGTACAATGAGCAGTTCTTC. Its translation: CASASGGLYNEQFF.

V gene TRBV14 combines with J gene TRBJ2-6; perhaps TRBD1 as D (6 bases). In germline, CDR1 is SGHDN, CDR2 FVKESK. This CDR3 spans 17 amino acids. Trimming pared 4 bases from V and 0 bases from J, leaving 13 bases between. CDR3 amino acids: CASSLTGKPSGANVLTF. The CDR3 nucleotides read TGTGCCAGCAGCCTTACAGGGAAACCCTCTGGGGCCAACGTCCTGACTTTC. The complete variable domain, with remaining parts taken from reference TRBV14 and TRBJ2-6, reads EAGVTQFPSHSVIEKGQTVTLRCDPISGHDNLYWYRRVMGKEIKFLLHFVKESKQDESGMPNNRFLAERTGGTYSTLKVQPAELEDSGVYFCASSLTGKPSGANVLTFGAGSRLTVL.

The chain combines TRBV4-2 with TRBJ2-1; D tentatively fits TRBD1 or TRBD2 (6 bases each). Per germline, CDR1 LGHNA and CDR2 YNFKEQ. This CDR3 has 16 amino acids. V lost 0 bases and J 4 bases, leaving 13 bases between the germline ends. CDR3: CASSQDPRGPYNEQFF. CDR3 bases: TGTGCCAGCAGCCAAGATCCCCGGGGGCCTTACAATGAGCAGTTCTTC.

The chain has TRBV25-1 and TRBJ1-1; perhaps TRBD1 as D (5 bases). With 2 bases removed from V and 3 bases from J, the gap between germline ends came to 10 bases. The CDR3 is made up of 14 amino acids. Germline V lookup: CDR1 MGHDK, CDR2 SYGVNS. The CDR3 nucleotides read TGTGCCAGCAGTGAAGGGACGGGAGACACTGAAGCTTTCTTT. Residues: CASSEGTGDTEAFF.

The genes are TRBV6-5 and TRBJ2-5, with D perhaps TRBD2 (6 bases). The CDR3 loop spans 11 amino acids. Germline lookup yields CDR1 MNHEY and CDR2 SVGAGI. V was shortened by 8 bases and J by 4 bases, with 8 bases between the two germline ends. The CDR3 reads CASQEGETQYF. In nucleotides, the CDR3 is TGTGCCAGCCAGGAGGGAGAGACCCAGTACTTC.

The J gene is TRBJ2-3, the V gene TRBV9; 10 bases match TRBD2. With V trimmed by 0 bases and J by 10 bases, 8 bases remained unmatched. The CDR3 consists of 15 residues. The germline gives CDR1 SGDLS, CDR2 YYNGEE. CDR3 loop: CASSVGSGGASSQYF. DNA of the CDR3: TGTGCCAGCAGCGTAGGGAGCGGGGGGGCCTCATCGCAGTATTTT.

The genes are TRBV2 and TRBJ2-4; D gene uncertain. Germline V gives CDR1 SNHLY, CDR2 FYNNEI. The CDR3 has 11 residues. Trimming left V 5 bases short and J 8 bases short, with 7 bases between. DNA of the CDR3: TGTGCCAGCAGTCCCCAGGACATTCAGTACTTC. It translates to CASSPQDIQYF.

The rearrangement uses TRBV27 and TRBJ2-7, with a possible D match to TRBD2 (6 bases). This CDR3 has 17 amino acids. The germline gives CDR1 MNHEY, CDR2 SMNVEV (reference sequence). Trimming pared 5 bases from V and 0 bases from J, leaving 20 bases between. The CDR3 spells CASSPRSQTRSSYEQYF. Here the CDR3 DNA reads TGTGCCAGCAGTCCCCGGTCCCAGACTAGGAGCTCCTACGAGCAGTACTTC.

The chain uses TRBV28 and TRBJ1-2, with a tentative D call TRBD1 (5 bases). Germline V gene sequence: CDR1 MDHEN, CDR2 SYDVKM. V was clipped by 2 bases and J by 8 bases, with 12 bases between them. The CDR3 runs 13 residues. CDR3 DNA: TGTGCCAGCAGTTTAAGGGGACTTACCGGCTACACCTTC. It is translated as CASSLRGLTGYTF.

This clone was counted a single time. The chain is built from TRBV2 and TRBJ2-3; no clear D gene. The CDR3 length is 15 residues. The V end lost 2 bases, the J end lost 0 bases, and 9 bases lay between the germline ends. CDR1 is SNHLY and CDR2 is FYNNEI in the germline V gene. The DNA for the CDR3 is TGTGCCAGCAGTGAATTCGACGCTAGCACAGATACGCAGTATTTT. Its translation: CASSEFDASTDTQYF.

The genes are TRBV5-1 and TRBJ2-1, with D unresolved. This CDR3 comprises 12 residues. Germline CDR1 and CDR2: SGHRS and YFSETQ. Trimming shortened V by 0 bases and J by 15 bases, and 13 bases separated the two germline ends. The CDR3 coding sequence is TGCGCCAGCAGCTTGGAGGCACGTACGACGTTCTTC. Translation gives CASSLEARTTFF.

About this clone: Other DNA sequences in the sample encode the same CDR3. The chain recombines TRBV7-2 with TRBJ1-3; D is undetermined. Trimming removed 3 bases from V and 4 bases from J, with 4 bases in between. In germline, CDR1 is SGHTA, CDR2 FQGNSA. This CDR3 region has 12 residues. This chain's CDR3 is CASSLAGNTIYF. The CDR3 DNA reads as TGTGCCAGCAGCTTGGCGGGAAACACCATATATTTT.

The rearrangement joins TRBV6-5 to TRBJ1-2; the match to TRBD1 covers 7 bases. Germline trimming cut 4 bases from V and 1 base from J; bases unmatched to any gene: 6. The germline CDR1 and CDR2 sequences are MNHEY and SVGAGI. The CDR3 contains 15 residues. Here the CDR3 reads CASSSRQGVNYGYTF. DNA for the CDR3: TGTGCCAGCAGTTCCCGACAGGGCGTTAACTATGGCTACACCTTC.

This clone showed up just a few times. This rearrangement joins TRBV6-5 to TRBJ2-7; D might be TRBD1 or TRBD2, each matching 5 bases. The CDR3 loop spans 13 amino acids. The germline CDR1 and CDR2 sequences are MNHEY and SVGAGI. Trimming stripped 2 bases from V and 1 base from J, with 6 bases between. This CDR3 reads CASSYEGSYEQYF. The CDR3 DNA is TGTGCCAGCAGTTACGAGGGGTCCTACGAGCAGTACTTC.

The chain carries TRBV5-4 and TRBJ1-1, with a possible D match to TRBD1 (5 bases). The CDR3 totals 14 residues. Germline V lookup: CDR1 SGHNT, CDR2 YYREEE (reference sequence). Trimming removed 2 bases at V and 0 bases at J, with 8 bases between. The chain's CDR3 is CASSFGTMNTEAFF. As DNA, the CDR3 is TGTGCCAGCAGCTTCGGGACCATGAACACTGAAGCTTTCTTT.

This clone has just one count. The gene calls are TRBV4-3 and TRBJ1-1; tentatively, D is TRBD1 (5 bases). The CDR3 loop spans 16 amino acids. V shed 0 bases and J shed 3 bases, with 14 bases lying between them. CDR1 is LGHNA, CDR2 YSLEER, per germline. CDR3 sequence reads: CASSQDSAWGDTEAFF. DNA of the CDR3: TGCGCCAGCAGCCAAGATAGTGCTTGGGGCGACACTGAAGCTTTCTTT.

The chain is built from TRBV11-2 and TRBJ2-7, with TRBD2 matching over 11 bases. Germline CDR1 reads SGHAT; CDR2 reads FQNNGV. Trimming cost V 5 bases and J 2 bases; bases outside gene matches: 8. This CDR3 is 16 amino acids long. DNA for the CDR3: TGTGCCAGCAGCCCCTTAGCGGGGGGGGGTACCTACGAGCAGTACTTC. It encodes CASSPLAGGGTYEQYF.